This T cell receptor beta chain came from a study of cytomegalovirus exposure and HLA in healthy donors. The PCR used 60 Vbeta and 13 Jbeta primers. Generated by immunoSEQ multiplex PCR, the TCRdb table keeps only in-frame clones and is missing some. Its table records 20,000 to 25,000 clones. The sequence derives from a male donor in good health and CMV-seropositive. The specimen sequenced was PBMCs.

The CDR3 here is CASSVEGRAGGADTQYF. CDR3 nucleotides: TGTGCCAGCAGCGTAGAGGGGCGAGCGGGGGGAGCAGATACGCAGTATTTT. The chain recombines TRBV9 with TRBJ2-3; 9 positions agree with TRBD2. Trimming took 0 bases from V and 4 from J; bases not matched to a gene: 9. This CDR3 spans 17 amino acids. Germline assignment: CDR1 SGDLS and CDR2 YYNGEE.